The 20 T cell receptor beta chains listed next were all sequenced from one sample in a study of beta chain features in type 1 diabetes. Reverse transcription of all isolated RNA meant that expressed TCRB transcripts were sequenced. This table comes from immunoSEQ multiplex PCR, and its TCRdb copy is limited to in-frame clones, with some not included. The sample has hundreds of thousands of clones; around 65% are singletons. Sequences were obtained from naive CD4+ T cells from blood. The receptors come from a man younger than 40 in good health.

This sequence joins TRBV7-9 and TRBJ2-3; 8 bases map to TRBD1. The length of the CDR3 is 15 residues. The trim removed 3 bases at V and 3 bases at J, leaving 5 bases unmatched. Germline V CDR1 and CDR2: SEHNR, FQNEAQ (reference sequence). CDR3 coding DNA: TGTGCCAGCAGCTTGATCAGGGGGCGAACAGATACGCAGTATTTT. Translation: CASSLIRGRTDTQYF. The full variable domain, its missing parts supplied by reference TRBV7-9 and TRBJ2-3, is DTGVSQNPRHKITKRGQNVTFRCDPISEHNRLYWYRQTLGQGPEFLTYFQNEAQLEKSRLLSDRFSAERPKGSFSTLEIQRTEQGDSAMYLCASSLIRGRTDTQYFGPGTRLTVL.

This chain links TRBV11-2 with TRBJ2-5, with D tentatively TRBD2 (5 bases). The CDR3 loop spans 14 amino acids. Germline V gives CDR1 SGHAT, CDR2 FQNNGV. Trimming took 1 base from V and 4 from J, leaving 10 bases between them. DNA for the CDR3: TGTGCCAGCAGCTTAGCAGGCCGGGGAGAGACCCAGTACTTC. As protein: CASSLAGRGETQYF.

The chain combines TRBV4-3 with TRBJ2-3; TRBD1 matches at 8 bases. This CDR3 contains 16 residues. CDR1 and CDR2 (germline): LGHNA, YSLEER. The V segment lost 4 bases and the J segment 2 bases; nucleotides outside the gene matches: 8. The CDR3 here is CASSRPSTGDTDTQYF. In DNA, the CDR3 is TGCGCCAGCAGCCGACCCTCGACAGGGGACACAGATACGCAGTATTTT.

This clone showed up just a few times. This chain joins TRBV6-5 and TRBJ2-3; D not certain. Germline V CDR1 and CDR2: MNHEY, SVGAGI. Trimming pared 0 bases from V and 7 bases from J, leaving 8 bases between. This CDR3 has 13 amino acids. As DNA, the CDR3 is TGTGCCAGCAGTTACTCGAATGGGTATACGCAGTATTTT. Translated: CASSYSNGYTQYF.

The chain couples TRBV12-5 to TRBJ2-7; D not resolved. In germline, CDR1 is LGHNT, CDR2 FRNRAP. Trimming stripped 7 bases from V and 7 bases from J, with 2 bases between. The CDR3 is made up of 8 amino acids. DNA for the CDR3: TGTGCTAGTGATGAGCAGTACTTC. Translated: CASDEQYF.

The chain links TRBV2 to TRBJ2-7; D gene unclear. V was cut by 5 bases and J by 6 bases, with 5 bases left in between. Germline V gene data show CDR1 as SNHLY and CDR2 as FYNNEI. The CDR3 runs to 10 residues. The CDR3 DNA is TGTGCCAGCAGTAGGTCCGAGCAGTACTTC. Protein: CASSRSEQYF.

This chain uses TRBV7-9 with TRBJ2-5, with D possibly being TRBD1 (6 bases). This CDR3 is 12 amino acids long. CDR1 and CDR2 from the germline V gene are SEHNR and FQNEAQ (reference sequence). V lost 4 bases, J lost 4 bases, and 7 bases lay in between. The CDR3 sequence: CASSSQGETQYF. In DNA, the CDR3 is TGTGCCAGCAGCTCACAGGGAGAGACCCAGTACTTC.

The table lists this clone with a count of one. CDR3 sequence (DNA): TGCAGCGTTTCGGGAGCCAGCTCCTACAATGAGCAGTTCTTC. It yields the protein CSVSGASSYNEQFF. J is TRBJ2-1 and V is TRBV29-1, with D perhaps TRBD2 (6 bases). Germline V gives CDR1 SQVTM, CDR2 ANQGSEA. This CDR3 region has 14 residues. V was cut by 5 bases and J by 0 bases, with 11 bases left in between.

This chain uses TRBV29-1 with TRBJ1-2; 11 bases line up with TRBD1. The germline V gene encodes CDR1 SQVTM and CDR2 ANQGSEA. The CDR3 has 12 amino acids. With V trimmed by 7 bases and J by 7 bases, 5 bases remained unmatched. The CDR3 loop is CSAGQGAGGYTF. CDR3 sequence (DNA): TGCAGCGCTGGACAGGGGGCAGGTGGCTACACCTTC.

The rearrangement uses TRBV30 and TRBJ1-6; D may be TRBD1 (6 bases). Trimming cost V 3 bases and J 15 bases, with 15 bases left between them. The germline gives CDR1 GTSNPN, CDR2 SVGIG (reference sequence). The CDR3 is 12 amino acids. The CDR3 region is CAWSTIGGHLHF. The CDR3 DNA reads TGTGCCTGGAGCACCATTGGGGGACACCTCCACTTT.

For the CDR3, the DNA is TGTGCCTGTGATACGGGGGTTAGCACAGATACGCAGTATTTT. It translates to CACDTGVSTDTQYF. The genes are TRBV30 and TRBJ2-3; a possible D gene is TRBD2 (6 bases). The V and J ends lost 6 bases and 0 bases respectively, with 13 bases between them. Per the germline V gene, CDR1 is GTSNPN and CDR2 is SVGIG (reference sequence). This CDR3 is built from 14 residues.

V and J are TRBV5-1 and TRBJ2-7; D is possibly TRBD2 (6 bases). The CDR3 length is 15 residues. Germline CDR1 and CDR2: SGHRS and YFSETQ. V gave up 0 bases and J gave up 6 bases, with 16 bases separating them. CDR3 protein: CASSLGPGDSSEQYF. The CDR3 nucleotides are TGCGCCAGCAGCTTGGGGCCGGGAGACAGTAGCGAGCAGTACTTC. Supplemented by reference TRBV5-1 and TRBJ2-7, the full variable domain reads KAGVTQTPRYLIKTRGQQVTLSCSPISGHRSVSWYQQTPGQGLQFLFEYFSETQRNKGNFPGRFSGRQFSNSRSEMNVSTLELGDSALYLCASSLGPGDSSEQYFGPGTRLTVT.

This rearrangement joins TRBV15 to TRBJ2-2; TRBD2 might be the D (6 bases). There are 13 residues in the CDR3. Germline CDR1 is LNHNV and CDR2 is YYDKDF (reference sequence). The V and J ends lost 3 bases and 6 bases respectively, with 8 bases between them. CDR3 amino acids: CATSRTRSGELFF. The DNA of the CDR3 is TGTGCCACCAGCAGGACTAGATCCGGGGAGCTGTTTTTT.

The chain carries TRBV25-1 and TRBJ2-5; 9 bases are shared with TRBD2. CDR3 length equals 17 residues. Looked up from germline, CDR1 is MGHDK and CDR2 is SYGVNS. V was clipped by 0 bases and J by 6 bases; unmatched bases: 11. CDR3 loop: CASSEYLGRGGPKTQYF. DNA of the CDR3: TGTGCCAGCAGTGAATATTTGGGGCGGGGGGGCCCTAAGACCCAGTACTTC.

This clone was picked up a small number of times. This sequence joins TRBV5-4 and TRBJ2-1; 9 bases map to TRBD2. Germline-derived CDR1 and CDR2 are SGHNT and YYREEE (reference sequence). This CDR3 is built from 18 residues. Trimming removed 3 bases from V and 2 bases from J; junction bases left unmatched: 12. For the CDR3, the DNA is TGTGCCAGCAGCTCCCAGTGGACTAGCGAAACCACCTACAATGAGCAGTTCTTC. This codes for CASSSQWTSETTYNEQFF.

The J gene is TRBJ1-1, the V gene TRBV25-1; tentative D call: TRBD1 (5 bases). CDR1 and CDR2 (germline): MGHDK, SYGVNS. Trimming removed 3 bases from V and 2 bases from J, with 7 bases in between. The CDR3 spans 13 residues. CDR3 DNA: TGTGCCAGCAGTGAGGGACGAAACACTGAAGCTTTCTTT. Translation: CASSEGRNTEAFF.

The chain links TRBV10-3 to TRBJ2-4; D perhaps matches TRBD2 (6 bases). The V and J ends lost 4 bases and 2 bases respectively, with 12 bases between them. This CDR3 is built from 15 residues. Germline assignment: CDR1 ENHRY and CDR2 SYGVKD. The chain's CDR3 is CAISASGETKNIQYF. The CDR3, as DNA: TGTGCCATCAGTGCCTCGGGAGAGACCAAAAACATTCAGTACTTC.

This clone has only a few counts. The chain links TRBV30 to TRBJ2-2; possibly TRBD1 for D (5 bases). The CDR3 has 14 amino acids. V was clipped by 1 base and J by 1 base, with 7 bases between them. CDR1 and CDR2 from the germline V gene are GTSNPN and SVGIG (reference sequence). CDR3: CAWSGRVNTGELFF. As DNA, the CDR3 is TGTGCCTGGAGTGGCAGGGTGAACACCGGGGAGCTGTTTTTT.

The chain recombines TRBV7-2 with TRBJ2-5; 8 bases agree with TRBD1. The CDR3 is 14 residues long. Germline V gives CDR1 SGHTA, CDR2 FQGNSA. J gave up 5 bases and V 4 bases, and 6 bases lay outside the gene matches. The CDR3 region is CASSSRTGSETQYF. In DNA form, the CDR3 reads TGTGCCAGCAGCTCCCGGACAGGGAGCGAGACCCAGTACTTC.

The chain recombines TRBV30 with TRBJ2-2; D gene ambiguous. This CDR3 is built from 14 residues. V lost 1 base, J lost 6 bases, and 12 bases lay in between. Germline loops: CDR1 GTSNPN, CDR2 SVGIG (reference sequence). In nucleotides, the CDR3 is TGTGCCTGGAGTGACGGACCTCTTCCCGGGGAGCTGTTTTTT. Residues: CAWSDGPLPGELFF.